This T cell receptor (beta chain) was captured by sequencing in a study of blood T cells in healthy people across ages. Through a sample-barcoded 5' primer and a J-beta primer mix, a second PCR was run for roughly 6 to 12 cycles. TCRdb re-derived calls from the 5' RACE reads in MiXCR, one entry per CDR3 protein. The sample holds about 1.4 million distinct CDR3 sequences, 59% seen once. CDR1 and CDR2 (germline): SQVTM, ANQGSEA. Trimming left V 4 bases short and J 7 bases short, with 10 bases between. This CDR3 comprises 11 residues. The TCR sequence derives from a young man in good health. Sequencing used blood. V is TRBV29-1 and J is TRBJ2-5; D is possibly TRBD1 (6 bases). The DNA for the CDR3 is TGCAGCGTTGCACAGGGCTGGACCCAGTACTTC. It is translated as CSVAQGWTQYF.